These 14 T cell receptor beta chains were sequenced from one sample in a study of blood T cell repertoires in COVID-19. Using immunoSEQ multiplex PCR, the repertoire was profiled, and TCRdb retains in-frame clones only, with some absent. The sample has 240,000 or so clones, roughly four fifths seen once. Sequencing was performed on peripheral blood. All receptors come from a woman aged 60 to 75 with active or convalescent COVID-19.

The rearrangement joins TRBV18 to TRBJ2-1; D might be TRBD1 (6 bases). This CDR3 is 13 amino acids long. V shed 6 bases and J shed 8 bases, with 14 bases lying between them. Germline lookup yields CDR1 KGHSH and CDR2 LQKENI. CDR3 amino acids: CASSPQGSYEQFF. CDR3 sequence (DNA): TGTGCCAGCTCGCCTCAGGGGAGCTATGAGCAGTTCTTC.

The chain joins TRBV9 to TRBJ1-1; perhaps TRBD1 as D (5 bases). The germline V and J ends were trimmed by 0 bases and 1 base, with 10 bases remaining between them. The CDR3 covers 15 residues. The germline gives CDR1 SGDLS, CDR2 YYNGEE. The CDR3 spells CASSVEVGGNTEAFF. In nucleotides, the CDR3 is TGTGCCAGCAGCGTAGAGGTGGGGGGGAACACTGAAGCTTTCTTT.

This clone has more than one count but fewer than ten. The chain employs TRBV27 and TRBJ2-7, with 9 bases matching TRBD2. V lost 2 bases and J lost 2; bases outside the gene matches: 4. This CDR3 region has 15 residues. Germline CDR1 and CDR2: MNHEY and SMNVEV (reference sequence). The CDR3 is CASSLGGGAAYEQYF. The CDR3 DNA sequence: TGTGCCAGCAGTTTAGGCGGGGGGGCCGCCTACGAGCAGTACTTC.

This clone was recorded once. This chain joins TRBV27 and TRBJ2-1; the match to TRBD1 covers 8 bases. V shed 3 bases and J 7 bases; nucleotides not matched to a gene: 5. Germline CDR1 and CDR2: MNHEY and SMNVEV (reference sequence). There are 14 residues in the CDR3. CDR3 protein: CASSLAQGGNEQFF. DNA of the CDR3: TGTGCCAGCAGTTTGGCACAGGGGGGAAATGAGCAGTTCTTC.

The V gene is TRBV19, the J gene TRBJ2-2; 9 bases fit TRBD1. Germline V CDR1 and CDR2: LNHDA, SQIVND (reference sequence). The CDR3 is 14 amino acids. V was pared by 9 bases and J by 2 bases, with 4 bases of the junction left unmatched. For the CDR3, the DNA is TGTGCCAGCAACAGGGGGCTTAACACCGGGGAGCTGTTTTTT. This gives the protein CASNRGLNTGELFF.

The chain couples TRBV5-1 to TRBJ2-7; possibly TRBD1 for D (6 bases). CDR3 length equals 14 residues. The germline V gene encodes CDR1 SGHRS and CDR2 YFSETQ. The V gene lost 2 bases and the J gene lost 7 bases, with 16 bases spanning the gap. This CDR3 reads CASSFGVGAREQYF. As DNA, the CDR3 is TGCGCCAGCAGCTTCGGCGTGGGGGCGCGAGAGCAGTACTTC.

The chain combines TRBV21-1 with TRBJ1-5; the DNA was not compared with TRBD1, the D call given in the table. TRBV21-1 is given as a pseudogene. The CDR3 extends over 16 amino acids. CDR3 protein: CASSKRQGSLNQPQHF. The CDR3 DNA is TGTGCCAGCAGCAAGCGACAGGGGAGCCTCAATCAGCCCCAGCATTTT.

The chain is built from TRBV2 and TRBJ2-5; 9 nucleotides agree with TRBD2. Germline lookup yields CDR1 SNHLY and CDR2 FYNNEI. The CDR3 has 14 amino acids. Unmatched junction bases numbered 7, after V lost 6 bases and J lost 5 bases. This chain's CDR3 is CASSAGLAPETQYF. The CDR3 DNA follows: TGTGCCAGCAGCGCTGGACTAGCGCCGGAGACCCAGTACTTC.

This clone was recorded only once. This rearrangement joins TRBV19 to TRBJ1-5, with TRBD1 as a possible D gene (5 bases). The CDR3 has 15 residues. The V gene's germline CDR1 is LNHDA and CDR2 SQIVND (reference sequence). The V and J ends lost 3 bases and 4 bases respectively, with 13 bases between them. CDR3 DNA: TGTGCCAGTAGTATTCAGGGCGGTCCTAATCAGCCCCAGCATTTT. Its translation is CASSIQGGPNQPQHF.

V is TRBV5-6 and J is TRBJ1-4; D unclear. This CDR3 contains 13 residues. The germline CDR1 and CDR2 sequences are SGHDT and YYEEEE. The V end was cut by 3 bases, the J end by 7 bases, with 10 bases between. Here the CDR3 reads CASSSAESEKLFF. Written as DNA, the CDR3 is TGTGCCAGCAGCTCCGCTGAGAGTGAAAAACTGTTTTTT.

This chain connects TRBV7-9 to TRBJ1-5; no clear D gene. The V end was cut by 5 bases, the J end by 3 bases, with 8 bases between. The CDR3 is 13 residues long. Germline CDR1 reads SEHNR; CDR2 reads FQNEAQ (reference sequence). Here the CDR3 DNA reads TGTGCCAGCAGCCAAGCGGTCAATCAGCCCCAGCATTTT. Amino acid sequence: CASSQAVNQPQHF.

This clone appeared a single time. The J gene is TRBJ1-5, the V gene TRBV19; TRBD1 matches 9 bases. The CDR3 is made up of 14 amino acids. CDR1 is LNHDA and CDR2 is SQIVND in the germline V gene (reference sequence). Trimming cost V 6 bases and J 3 bases; bases outside gene matches: 3. CDR3: CASRGQGFNQPQHF. The CDR3 bases are TGTGCCAGTAGGGGACAGGGATTCAATCAGCCCCAGCATTTT. Supplemented by reference TRBV19 and TRBJ1-5, the full variable domain reads DGGITQSPKYLFRKEGQNVTLSCEQNLNHDAMYWYRQDPGQGLRLIYYSQIVNDFQKGDIAEGYSVSREKKESFPLTVTSAQKNPTAFYLCASRGQGFNQPQHFGDGTRLSIL.

This sequence joins TRBV29-1 and TRBJ2-5, with 9 nucleotides matching TRBD1. The J segment lost 2 bases and the V segment lost 5 bases, leaving 3 bases of the junction unmatched. CDR3 length equals 13 residues. Germline-derived CDR1 and CDR2 are SQVTM and ANQGSEA. In DNA, the CDR3 is TGCAGCGTTCAAGGGACAGGGCAAGAGACCCAGTACTTC. Translating it yields CSVQGTGQETQYF.

This clone has just one count. The chain has TRBV9 and TRBJ1-3; maybe TRBD1 (5 bases). The CDR3 has 15 residues. The germline V gene encodes CDR1 SGDLS and CDR2 YYNGEE. V was pared by 3 bases and J by 3 bases, with 13 bases between. CDR3 sequence reads: CASSAGGNLGNTIYF. CDR3 coding DNA: TGTGCCAGCAGCGCTGGGGGGAACCTTGGAAACACCATATATTTT.